This T cell receptor (beta chain) is drawn from a study of cytomegalovirus exposure and HLA in healthy donors. Across the study: Later, an analysis reported that the 95 to 150 validation repertoires had used the same platform as the approximately 660 first-cohort repertoires.

The sample holds one count of this clone. Its antigen is unknown. The CDR3 length is 16 residues. V was clipped by 4 bases and J by 3 bases, with 16 bases between them. The V gene's germline CDR1 is SEHNR and CDR2 FQNEAQ (reference sequence). Findings of the study overall: In vitro testing confirmed a few CMV-associated chains as specific for CMV antigens. Altogether, 170 or so TCR beta chains were recorded as cytomegalovirus-associated.

Assay used: immunoSEQ multiplex PCR; TCRdb lists only in-frame clones, some missing. The sample contains under 140,000 clones, roughly 90% of which appear only once. This clonotype originated in a woman aged 25 to 39 in good health and CMV-seropositive. The sequencing sample was made of PBMCs. The rearrangement uses TRBV7-9 and TRBJ2-1; D might be TRBD1 (5 bases). CDR3 sequence: CASSYPGHTLYNEQFF. CDR3 in DNA: TGTGCCAGCAGCTACCCCGGACATACGCTCTACAATGAGCAGTTCTTC.